This TCR beta chain was identified in a study of T-cell reconstitution after alpha-beta-depleted transplantation in children. This sample's TCRbeta library carried unique molecular identifier barcodes. TCRdb re-derived calls from the PCR reads in MiXCR, one entry per CDR3 protein. The profile covers some 300,000 distinct CDR3 sequences, with 6.5% to 9% appearing a single time and approximately 9.6% taken by the ten largest. Regarding the study as a whole: Most T-cell counts and diversity one year after the transplant came from T cells that were newly produced. Several hundred expanded graft clones reportedly supplied alpha-beta T cells about two months after transplant. At day 60, the high TCRbeta diversity found in some patients originated from recipient T cells and thymic progenitors that had survived.

The CDR3 is 15 amino acids. Germline values: CDR1 SGHTA, CDR2 FQGNSA. Trimming took off 1 base at V and 1 base at J, with 9 bases between the two ends. Many counts were recorded for this clonotype. Its antigen is undetermined. The specimen was peripheral blood, collected 360 days after TCRalphabeta/CD19-depleted stem cell transplant. The chain couples TRBV7-2 to TRBJ2-3; D call uncertain. The clonotype comes from a female patient aged 2-15 years who had a stem cell transplant for Fanconi anemia, so the T cells may come from the graft donor. CDR3 DNA sequence: TGTGCCAGCAGCTTAGATAGATTCGGCACAGATACGCAGTATTTT. Protein sequence: CASSLDRFGTDTQYF.